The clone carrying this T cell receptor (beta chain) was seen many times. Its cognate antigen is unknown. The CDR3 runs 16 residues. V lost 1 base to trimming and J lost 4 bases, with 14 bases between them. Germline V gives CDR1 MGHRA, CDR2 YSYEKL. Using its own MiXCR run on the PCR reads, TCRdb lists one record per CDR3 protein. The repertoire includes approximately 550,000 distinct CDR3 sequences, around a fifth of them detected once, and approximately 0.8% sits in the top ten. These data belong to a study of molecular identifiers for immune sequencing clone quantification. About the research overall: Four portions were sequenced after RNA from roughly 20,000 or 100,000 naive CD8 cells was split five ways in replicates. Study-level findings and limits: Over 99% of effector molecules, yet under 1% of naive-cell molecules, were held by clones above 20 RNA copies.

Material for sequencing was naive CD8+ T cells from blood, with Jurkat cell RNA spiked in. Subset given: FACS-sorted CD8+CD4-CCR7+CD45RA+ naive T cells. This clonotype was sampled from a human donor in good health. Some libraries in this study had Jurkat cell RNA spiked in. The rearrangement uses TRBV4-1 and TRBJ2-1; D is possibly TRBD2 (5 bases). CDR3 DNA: TGCGCCAGCAGCCAAGGGGCACTCGGGGATTACAATGAGCAGTTCTTC. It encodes CASSQGALGDYNEQFF.